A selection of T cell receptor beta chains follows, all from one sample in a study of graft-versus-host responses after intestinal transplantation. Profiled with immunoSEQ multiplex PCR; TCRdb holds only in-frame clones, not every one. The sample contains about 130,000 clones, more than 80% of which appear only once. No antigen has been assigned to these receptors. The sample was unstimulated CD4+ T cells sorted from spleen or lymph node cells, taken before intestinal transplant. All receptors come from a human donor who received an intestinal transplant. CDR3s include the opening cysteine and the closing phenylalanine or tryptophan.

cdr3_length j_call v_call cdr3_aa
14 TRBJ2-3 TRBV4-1 CASSQIQGKNTQYF
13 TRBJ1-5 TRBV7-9 CASSLGPGQPQHF
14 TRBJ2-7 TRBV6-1 CASSVQGSSYEQYF
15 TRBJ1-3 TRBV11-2 CASSSLTISGNTIYF
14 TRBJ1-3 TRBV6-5 CASSRTGSGNTIYF
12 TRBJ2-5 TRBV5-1 CASFLEQETQYF
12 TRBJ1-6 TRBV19 CASSMGKGPLHF
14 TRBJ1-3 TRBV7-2 CASSLVLAGNTIYF
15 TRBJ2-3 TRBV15 CATSARRGFTDTQYF
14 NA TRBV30 CAWGDRGDSYEQYF
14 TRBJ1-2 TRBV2 CASRQGAGDYGYTF
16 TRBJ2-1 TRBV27 CASSRLLAGGNNEQFF
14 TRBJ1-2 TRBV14 CASSQSAYFYGYTF
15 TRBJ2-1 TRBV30 CALKLAGNSYNEQFF
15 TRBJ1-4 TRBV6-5 CASSRTGHTNEKLFF
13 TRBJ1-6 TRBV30 CAWSVQGNSPLHF
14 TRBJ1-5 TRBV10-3 CALAAKSVVVPQHF
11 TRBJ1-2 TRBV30 CAWSVGYGYTF
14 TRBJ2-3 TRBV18 CASSGQGRTDTQYF
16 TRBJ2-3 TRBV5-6 CASSRISGGVTDTQYF
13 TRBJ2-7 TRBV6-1 CASIGQVTYEQYF
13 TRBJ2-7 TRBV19 CASSGQFFSEQYF
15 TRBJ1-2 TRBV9 CASSPRAGSNYGYTF
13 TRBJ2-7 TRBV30 CAWRKAAAYEQYF
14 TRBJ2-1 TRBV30 CAWSGIPTYNEQFF